The entry that follows covers one TCR beta chain sequence. What it binds is not known. The CDR3 contains 15 residues. The V segment lost 5 bases and the J segment 5 bases; nucleotides outside the gene matches: 11. In germline, CDR1 is SGHTA, CDR2 FQGNSA. The data were taken from a study of T cell responses to AZD1222 COVID-19 vaccine. Clones were sequenced by immunoSEQ multiplex PCR, and TCRdb holds only the in-frame ones, with some missing. The table has about 59,000 clones, 89% seen once; the top ten hold 6.1%. General study points: Spike-specific TCR repertoires showed rising breadth and depth after two AZD1222 doses. Among spike-specific TCRs, nearly half reportedly target unmutated variant regions. CD4 TCRs linked to vaccination spanned spike, dominating at 160-218 and 743-854.

The V gene is TRBV7-2, the J gene TRBJ2-5; TRBD2 matches 7 bases. The sequences come from peripheral blood, collected 28 days after the second AZD1222 dose. This TCR was recovered from an adult who received the AZD1222 COVID-19 vaccine. The CDR3 coding sequence is TGTGCCAGCAGCCCCACGGGGAGGGAGGTCGAGACCCAGTACTTC. Translating gives CASSPTGREVETQYF.